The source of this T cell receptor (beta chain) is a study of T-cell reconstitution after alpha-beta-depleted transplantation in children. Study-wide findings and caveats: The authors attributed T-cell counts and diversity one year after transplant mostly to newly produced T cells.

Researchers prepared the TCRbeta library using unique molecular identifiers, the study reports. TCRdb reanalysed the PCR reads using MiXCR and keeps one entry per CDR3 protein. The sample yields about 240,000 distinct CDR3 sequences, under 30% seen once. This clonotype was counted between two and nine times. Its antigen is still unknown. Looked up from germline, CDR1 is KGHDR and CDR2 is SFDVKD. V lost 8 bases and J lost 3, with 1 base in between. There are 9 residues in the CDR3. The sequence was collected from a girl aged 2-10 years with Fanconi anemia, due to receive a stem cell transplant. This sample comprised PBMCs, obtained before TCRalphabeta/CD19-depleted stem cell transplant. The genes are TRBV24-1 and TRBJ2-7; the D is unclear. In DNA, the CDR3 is TGTGCCACCAACTACGAGCAGTACTTC. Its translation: CATNYEQYF.